The sequence of this T cell receptor (beta chain) was determined in a study of human T cells and chemical hapten exposure. About the research overall: A patient group, mainly female, showed alopecia areata, totalis or universalis.

MiXCR, applied by TCRdb to the RACE reads, yields one record per CDR3 protein. The sample contains 350,000 to 450,000 distinct CDR3 sequences, approximately 5% of which appear only once. Looked up from germline, CDR1 is LGHDT and CDR2 is YNNKEL (reference sequence). Trimming at V came to 4 bases and at J to 2 bases, leaving 7 bases not matched to a gene. CDR3 length equals 16 residues. As for time point: pre-sensitization, week 0. Regarding treatment: therapeutic diphenylcyclopropenone sensitization with weekly scalp DPC. This clonotype was recorded at least ten times. This receptor was identified in a woman aged 50 to 65 with alopecia areata. Some clones in this sample may be carry-over from other donors' samples. This specimen consisted of whole blood, obtained in connection with sensitization to the hapten diphenylcyclopropenone (DPC). The rearrangement links TRBV3-1 to TRBJ2-2; 7 bases line up with TRBD2. The CDR3 DNA sequence: TGTGCCAGCAGCCGGGGGACTACCCCAAACACCGGGGAGCTGTTTTTT. Amino acids: CASSRGTTPNTGELFF.